The 14 T cell receptor beta chains reported below all come from one sample, sequenced in a study of tissue T cells after allogeneic stem cell transplantation. The data were produced by immunoSEQ multiplex PCR, yet TCRdb's version contains in-frame clones alone and is incomplete. This sample has about 50,000 clones, with roughly 73% found just once. The sample comprised sorted cells pooled from one or two spleens. These receptors were collected from a pool of C57BL/6 mice in good health.

About this clone: Mouse names are used for the genes. The read is 1 residue too short to cover the CDR3 end, so that end is filled in from the germline J gene. This chain connects TRBV16 to TRBJ2-1; TRBD2 matches 9 bases. The germline gives CDR1 SGHSA, CDR2 FRNQAP. The CDR3 extends over 16 amino acids. Trimming removed 1 base from V and 0 bases from J; junction bases left unmatched: 1. The CDR3 sequence: CASSLGTGANYAEQFF. The sequenced part of the CDR3 DNA is TGTGCAAGCAGCTTAGGGACTGGGGCTAACTATGCTGAGCAGTTC.

Points on this clone: Mouse names are used for the genes. Sequencing ends 1 residue short of the CDR3 end; the germline J gene provides the rest. The rearrangement links TRBV16 to TRBJ2-7, with TRBD2 matching over 8 bases. Germline V gives CDR1 SGHSA, CDR2 FRNQAP. This CDR3 has 13 residues. V lost 2 bases to trimming and J lost 6 bases; unmatched junction nucleotides: 3. The DNA read from the CDR3 is TGTGCAAGCAGCTTACTGGGGGGTGGTGAACAGTAC. It specifies CASSLLGGGEQY. The whole CDR3 sequence reads CASSLLGGGEQYF.

Worth noting for this clone: Mouse gene names apply. The read finishes 1 residue shy of the CDR3 end, and the germline J gene is used to complete it. The rearrangement joins TRBV31 to TRBJ2-7; no reliable D call. This CDR3 comprises 12 residues. V shed 0 bases and J shed 0 bases, with 3 bases lying between them. Germline V gene data show CDR1 as GKSSPN and CDR2 as SITVG. The sequenced part of the CDR3 DNA is TGTGCCTGGAGTCTGGGCTCCTATGAACAGTAC. This translates into CAWSLGSYEQY. The whole CDR3 sequence is CAWSLGSYEQYF.

Worth noting for this clone: The gene names here belong to mouse. The CDR3 is cut off 1 residue early in the read; its end comes from the germline J gene. This chain joins TRBV3 and TRBJ2-3; D unresolved. With 6 bases removed from V and 2 bases from J, the gap between germline ends came to 9 bases. The CDR3 has 13 residues. Germline V gene sequence: CDR1 SNHLY, CDR2 FYNGKV (reference sequence). The CDR3 loop reads CASRLTSAETLYF. CDR3 DNA (partial): TGTGCCAGCAGATTAACATCTGCAGAAACGCTGTAT.

In the case of this clone: The gene symbols are mouse symbols. From the germline J gene comes the end of the CDR3, since the read stops 1 residue before it. The chain employs TRBV20 and TRBJ1-2; possibly TRBD1 for D (5 bases). CDR1 is GFQATS and CDR2 is STVNSAI in the germline V gene. V was clipped by 0 bases and J by 3 bases, with 5 bases between them. The CDR3 extends over 12 amino acids. Incomplete CDR3 DNA: TGTGGTGCTAGGGACAGGGACTCCGACTACACC. Amino acid sequence: CGARDRDSDYT. The entire CDR3 is CGARDRDSDYTF. Full variable domain (remainder filled in from reference TRBV20 and TRBJ1-2): GALVYQYPRRTICKSGTSMRMECQAVGFQATSVAWYRQSPQKTFELIALSTVNSAIKYEQNFTQEKFPISHPNLSFSSMTVLNAYLEDRGLYLCGARDRDSDYTFGSGTRLLVI.

With regard to this clone: Gene names follow the mouse nomenclature. From the germline J gene comes the end of the CDR3, since the read stops 1 residue before it. The rearrangement links TRBV13-1 to TRBJ1-6; possibly TRBD1 for D (5 bases). TRBJ1-6 carries the ORF label, with uncertain function. CDR1 is NSHNY, CDR2 SYGAGN, per germline. This CDR3 is 14 amino acids long. V dropped 2 bases and J dropped 5 bases, with 8 bases sitting between them. The covered CDR3 bases are TGTGCCAGCAGTGAGAAGGACAATAATTCGCCCCTCTAC. It encodes CASSEKDNNSPLY. The CDR3 in full is CASSEKDNNSPLYF.

Only a few counts were recorded for this clone. Genes and germline are mouse. The read comes to an end 1 residue before the CDR3 does, leaving the germline J gene to fill in the end. This rearrangement joins TRBV2 to TRBJ2-7, with 10 bases fitting TRBD2. CDR1 is LGHNA, CDR2 YSYQKL, per germline. Germline trimming cut 3 bases from V and 4 bases from J; bases unmatched to any gene: 3. The CDR3 runs 14 residues. The CDR3 is CASSHGTGAYEQYF. The part of the CDR3 DNA that was read is TGTGCCAGCAGCCACGGGACTGGGGCTTATGAACAGTAC.

As to this clone: Mouse names are used for the genes. The read halts 1 residue ahead of the CDR3 end, with the missing end drawn from the germline J gene. This chain links TRBV29 with TRBJ2-2; the D is unclear. The germline gives CDR1 MSHET, CDR2 SYDVDS. This CDR3 comprises 14 residues. V dropped 3 bases and J dropped 0 bases, with 5 bases sitting between them. CDR3 bases read: TGTGCTAGCAGTTTTAGGACAAACACCGGGCAGCTCTAC. Its protein is CASSFRTNTGQLY. The complete CDR3 protein is CASSFRTNTGQLYF.

Of note for this clone: These gene names are mouse names. The sequence runs out 1 residue before the end of the CDR3; the remainder is reconstructed from the germline J gene. The chain carries TRBV20 and TRBJ1-3; no clear D gene. Germline CDR1 and CDR2: GFQATS and STVNSAI. CDR3 length: 14 amino acids. Trimming removed 0 bases from V and 0 bases from J, with 6 bases in between. The covered CDR3 bases are TGTGGTGCTAGGGAATGGGATTCTGGAAATACGCTCTAT. Encoded protein: CGAREWDSGNTLY. The full CDR3 sequence reads CGAREWDSGNTLYF.

Of note for this clone: Gene names and germline match the mouse. The read ends 1 residue early relative to the CDR3; the germline J gene fills the gap. This chain uses TRBV13-2 with TRBJ1-3; D unresolved. Trimming took 2 bases from V and 0 from J, leaving 6 bases between them. CDR3 length: 14 residues. CDR1 NNHNN and CDR2 SYGAGS come from the germline V gene (reference sequence). CDR3 bases read: TGTGCCAGCGGTGAACACTCTTCTGGAAATACGCTCTAT. This codes for CASGEHSSGNTLY. The whole CDR3 protein reads CASGEHSSGNTLYF.

Points on this clone: Germline and genes: mouse. Coverage ceases 1 residue before the CDR3 finishes, and the germline J gene fills in the end. The rearrangement joins TRBV13-3 to TRBJ2-3, with 13 positions matching TRBD2. The CDR3 has 15 amino acids. In germline, CDR1 is NNHDY, CDR2 SYVADS. Germline trimming cut 5 bases from V and 2 bases from J; bases unmatched to any gene: 2. The part of the CDR3 DNA that was read is TGTGCCAGCAGAAGGACTGGGGGGGCTGCAGAAACGCTGTAT. It encodes CASRRTGGAAETLY. The full CDR3 sequence reads CASRRTGGAAETLYF.

Of note for this clone: The listed genes are named as in mouse. The read falls 1 residue short of the CDR3 end, and the missing part is taken from the germline J gene. The V call is TRBV26, the J call TRBJ2-4, with D uncertain. Germline V CDR1 and CDR2: KGHPV, FQNQEV (reference sequence). The CDR3 spans 13 residues. V lost 2 bases and J lost 2, with 5 bases in between. The sequenced part of the CDR3 DNA is TGTGCCAGCAGTCTGCGCAATCAAAACACCTTGTAC. This codes for CASSLRNQNTLY. The whole CDR3 sequence reads CASSLRNQNTLYF.

About this clone itself: Each gene name is a mouse one. Coverage ceases 1 residue before the CDR3 finishes, and the germline J gene fills in the end. J is TRBJ2-5 and V is TRBV5; no definite D call. V was clipped by 0 bases and J by 6 bases, with 7 bases between them. Germline CDR1 and CDR2: LGHNA and YNLKQL (reference sequence). CDR3 length: 13 residues. Partial CDR3 DNA: TGTGCCAGCAGCCAAGATATAGGGGACACCCAGTAC. Encoded protein: CASSQDIGDTQY. The CDR3 as a whole reads CASSQDIGDTQYF.

For this clone: Here the gene names and germline are mouse. The DNA read from the CDR3 is TGTGCCAGCTCTCCAGATGGGACAGTTGCAAACTCCGACTACACC. Encoded protein: CASSPDGTVANSDYT. The full CDR3 protein is CASSPDGTVANSDYTF. The chain employs TRBV12-1 and TRBJ1-2; TRBD1 matches 7 bases. The read gets to within 1 residue of the CDR3 end, and the germline J gene fills in the rest. The CDR3 is 16 amino acids. J gave up 0 bases and V 2 bases, and 8 bases lay outside the gene matches. Per germline, CDR1 SGHSN and CDR2 HYEKVE. Filled out from reference TRBV12-1 and TRBJ1-2, the complete variable domain reads DSGVVQSPRHIIKEKGGRSVLTCIPISGHSNVVWYQQTLGKELKFLIQHYEKVERDKGFLPSRFSVQQFDDYHSEMNMSALELEDSAMYFCASSPDGTVANSDYTFGSGTRLLVI.